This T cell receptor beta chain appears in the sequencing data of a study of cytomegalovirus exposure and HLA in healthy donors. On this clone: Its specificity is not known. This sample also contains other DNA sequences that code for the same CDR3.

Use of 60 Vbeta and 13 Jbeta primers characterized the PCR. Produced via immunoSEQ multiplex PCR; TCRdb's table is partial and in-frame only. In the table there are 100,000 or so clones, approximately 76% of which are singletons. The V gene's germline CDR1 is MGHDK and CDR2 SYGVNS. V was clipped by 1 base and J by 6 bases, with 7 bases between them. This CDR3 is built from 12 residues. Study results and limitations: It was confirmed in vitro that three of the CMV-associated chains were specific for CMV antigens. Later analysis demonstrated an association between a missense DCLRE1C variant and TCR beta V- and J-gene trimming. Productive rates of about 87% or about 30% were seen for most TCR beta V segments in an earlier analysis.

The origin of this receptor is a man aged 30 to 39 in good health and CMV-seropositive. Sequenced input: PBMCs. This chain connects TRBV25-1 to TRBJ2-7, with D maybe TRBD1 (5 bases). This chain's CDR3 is CASSEWGSEQYF. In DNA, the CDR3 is TGTGCCAGCAGTGAATGGGGCTCCGAGCAGTACTTC.